A selection of T cell receptor beta chains follows, all from one sample in a study of blood T cell repertoires in COVID-19. Some clones are missing from TCRdb's copy, which holds only in-frame ones; the method was immunoSEQ multiplex PCR. The table includes over 600,000 clones, about 87% detected once. Sequenced: peripheral blood. These receptor sequences come from a woman under 30 with acute or convalescent COVID-19. Each CDR3 is given with its conserved first and last residue. Each record gives: D gene, J gene, clone size, V gene, CDR3 DNA, CDR3 protein. A D gene is named only where the DNA matches it firmly. Clone sizes are given selectively: once, few, many, or a class where the clone is expanded.

. TRBJ2-7 . TRBV14 TGTGCCAGCAGCCTCGCGGTGGCCACCGAGCAGTACTTC CASSLAVATEQYF
TRBD1 TRBJ2-2 . TRBV6-4 TGTGCCAGCAGAGCCGGGACAGGGGACACCGGGGAGCTGTTTTTT CASRAGTGDTGELFF
TRBD2 TRBJ2-3 . TRBV6-5 TGTGCCAGCAGTTACTCGCGGGGGTCAGATACGCAGTATTTT CASSYSRGSDTQYF
TRBD1 TRBJ2-3 . TRBV6-1 TGTGCCAGCAGTACCTTAGACAGGGGGCATACGCAGTATTTT CASSTLDRGHTQYF
. TRBJ1-2 . TRBV13 TGTGCCAGCAGCTTAGGCCCGAGTAACCCGGGTGGCTACACCTTC CASSLGPSNPGGYTF
TRBD1 TRBJ2-5 . TRBV6-5 TGTGCCAGCCTGGACAGGGGCGTCCTGAAGACCCAGTACTTC CASLDRGVLKTQYF
. TRBJ1-5 . TRBV6-6 TGTGCCAGCAGACAGATTCTCAATCAGCCCCAGCATTTT CASRQILNQPQHF
TRBD1 TRBJ2-7 once TRBV5-4 TGTGCCAGCAGCTGGCCCCGGGACAGGGGGCTCTACGAGCAGTACTTC CASSWPRDRGLYEQYF
. TRBJ2-1 few TRBV5-6 TGTGCCAGCAGCTTTGGGGGAGGAGGGTTTTACAATGAGCAGTTCTTC CASSFGGGGFYNEQFF
. TRBJ1-1 . TRBV5-1 TGCGCCAGCAGCCTCATCCCGACAGCCCCTGCGGTCCTGCCTGAAGCTTTCTTT CASSLIPTAPAVLPEAFF
. TRBJ1-3 few TRBV13 TGTGCCAGCAGCAAGGACACTATTGCCTCTGGAAACACCATATATTTT CASSKDTIASGNTIYF
TRBD2 TRBJ2-3 . TRBV7-2 TGTGCCAGCAGCTACCCAGCGGGGGGCACAGATACGCAGTATTTT CASSYPAGGTDTQYF
. TRBJ1-6 . TRBV5-8 TGTGCCAGCAGCTTGCTGATACGGGGGGCGGGTAACGATTCACCCCTCCACTTT CASSLLIRGAGNDSPLHF
TRBD1 TRBJ1-1 . TRBV7-9 TGTGCCAGTACCGTCCCCGGGACAGTGAACACTGAAGCTTTCTTT CASTVPGTVNTEAFF
. TRBJ1-4 . TRBV19 TGTGCCAGTAGTATTGGTCGGAGCCTAACTAATGAAAAACTGTTTTTT CASSIGRSLTNEKLFF
. TRBJ2-5 . TRBV24-1 TGTGCCACCAGGGAGGGACCTTCGGGAGAGACCCAGTACTTC CATREGPSGETQYF
. TRBJ1-2 . TRBV7-2 TGTGCCAGCAGCTTAGAAACAGGTCACTATGGCTACACCTTC CASSLETGHYGYTF
TRBD1 TRBJ1-2 . TRBV29-1 TGCAGCGTTGCGGGACAGGGGAACGTTAACTATGGCTACACCTTC CSVAGQGNVNYGYTF
TRBD1 TRBJ1-4 . TRBV19 TGTGCCAGTAGTATCGACCCGGTGGAGGGGGCAGGGGAAAAACTGTTTTTT CASSIDPVEGAGEKLFF
TRBD1 TRBJ2-7 . TRBV28 TGTGCCAGCGCGTCTGTCCCAGGGGGCAAGAGGGACGAGCAGTACTTC CASASVPGGKRDEQYF
TRBD1 TRBJ1-5 . TRBV7-8 TGTGCCAGCAGCCCAATGACAGGGATGAGCAATCAGCCCCAGCATTTT CASSPMTGMSNQPQHF
TRBD1 TRBJ1-1 . TRBV28 TGTGCCAGCATTAACAGGGGTCTGAACACTGAAGCTTTCTTT CASINRGLNTEAFF
. TRBJ1-2 once TRBV29-1 TGCAGCGGGGAAGGGGCCTCCGACTATGGCTACACCTTC CSGEGASDYGYTF
TRBD2 TRBJ2-7 . TRBV2 TGTGCCAGCAGCGGGGGGACTTTCTACGAGCAGTACTTC CASSGGTFYEQYF
. TRBJ1-1 . TRBV6-5 TGTGCCAGCAGGGATAACAGGGCGGGCACTGAAGCTTTCTTT CASRDNRAGTEAFF
TRBD1 TRBJ1-2 . TRBV3-1/TRBV3-2 TGTGCCAGCAGCCGACAGGGGGACGGCCATGGCTACACCTTC CASSRQGDGHGYTF
. TRBJ1-1 . TRBV6-5 TGTGCCAGCAGTTACTCGACAGTAAAAAACACTGAAGCTTTCTTT CASSYSTVKNTEAFF
. TRBJ1-1 . TRBV11-2 TGTGCCAGCAGGTCGCGGGGGTTGAACACTGAAGCTTTCTTT CASRSRGLNTEAFF
TRBD1 TRBJ1-5 . TRBV3-1/TRBV3-2 TGTGCCAGCAGCCAGGGGGGGGACAGGTATCAGCCCCAGCATTTT CASSQGGDRYQPQHF
TRBD1 TRBJ1-5 . TRBV3-1/TRBV3-2 TGTGCCAGCAGCCAAGATAACAGGGGTAATCAGCCCCAGCATTTT CASSQDNRGNQPQHF
. TRBJ1-3 . TRBV5-1 TGCGCCAGCAGCCCGACGGGGGCTGGAAACACCATATATTTT CASSPTGAGNTIYF
TRBD2 TRBJ2-1 . TRBV7-2 TGTGCCAGCAGCTTTTGGACTAGCGGGGGAAGGAATGAGCAGTTCTTC CASSFWTSGGRNEQFF
TRBD1 TRBJ2-4 . TRBV25-1 TGTGCCAGCAGTGGGGGTAAGGGGGCCGATTTGACCAAAAACATTCAGTACTTC CASSGGKGADLTKNIQYF
TRBD1 TRBJ2-1 . TRBV19 TGTGCCAGTAGTCTTGGGACAGTCCGCAATGAGCAGTTCTTC CASSLGTVRNEQFF
. TRBJ1-2 once TRBV29-1 TGCAGCGTTGGACAAGGGGCAAGCGGCTACACCTTC CSVGQGASGYTF
. TRBJ1-2 once TRBV6-1 TGTGCCAGCAGTGACAGAAACTATGGCTACACCTTC CASSDRNYGYTF
TRBD2 TRBJ2-5 . TRBV7-9 TGTGCCAGCAGCCGGACTAGCGGCTACCAAGAGACCCAGTACTTC CASSRTSGYQETQYF
. TRBJ1-2 . TRBV5-5 TGTGCCAGCAGCTTGGACAGGGTTATCAGCGACGGCTACACCTTC CASSLDRVISDGYTF
. TRBJ1-4 . TRBV6-1 TGTGCCAGCAGTGAAAGGGGGGGCCGGGGCTCCCCGGCAACTAATGAAAAACTGTTTTTT CASSERGGRGSPATNEKLFF
. TRBJ1-2 . TRBV19 TGTGCCAGTAGTATAGGCGTTCGGGAAATCAACTATGGCTACACCTTC CASSIGVREINYGYTF
. TRBJ1-4 . TRBV6-6 TGTGCCAGCTCGCCCGACAGTCTCGCAACTAATGAAAAACTGTTTTTT CASSPDSLATNEKLFF
. TRBJ2-7 . TRBV30 TGTGCCTGGAGTGTAGACATCTTTCGCGACGAGCAGTACTTC CAWSVDIFRDEQYF
TRBD1 TRBJ1-2 . TRBV29-1 TGCAGCGTGGGTAAGGGACAGACCTATGGCTACACCTTC CSVGKGQTYGYTF
. TRBJ1-5 few TRBV7-2 TGTGCCAGCAGCTCGGAGGGAAGCAATCAGCCCCAGCATTTT CASSSEGSNQPQHF
. TRBJ1-1 . TRBV4-1 TGCGCCAGCAGGCTAGGGGCAGGGCGGCCTGAAGCTTTCTTT CASRLGAGRPEAFF
TRBD1 TRBJ2-7 once TRBV15 TGTGCCACCAGCTTCCGGAGGGGACAGGGGGCGGGGGAGCAGTACTTC CATSFRRGQGAGEQYF
. TRBJ2-3 once TRBV9 TGTGCCAGCAGCGGGCGAAAGAGACAGTTGAGAAAAGATACGCAGTATTTT CASSGRKRQLRKDTQYF
. TRBJ1-5 . TRBV12-5 TGTGCTAGTGGTTTGGTGTGGGGAGGCCATCAGCCCCAGCATTTT CASGLVWGGHQPQHF
. TRBJ1-1 few TRBV2 TGTGCCAGCCGGGGTCCTCAGGACTACACTGAAGCTTTCTTT CASRGPQDYTEAFF
. TRBJ1-1 . TRBV27 TGTGCCAGCAGTCCCACAGGGTATAACACTGAAGCTTTCTTT CASSPTGYNTEAFF